A single sample gave rise to the 30 T cell receptor beta chains below, sequenced in a study of cytomegalovirus exposure and HLA in healthy donors. It was with 60 Vbeta and 13 Jbeta primers that the PCR ran. Assay: immunoSEQ multiplex PCR; the TCRdb copy retains only in-frame clones and omits some. This sample carries roughly 180,000 clones, 77% of them seen once, and the ten largest clones take roughly 3.5%. Sequencing used PBMCs. The receptors shown here come from a woman aged 60-75 years in good health and CMV-seropositive.

The chain carries TRBV12-2 and TRBJ1-2; TRBD1 is the table's D call, not checked against the DNA. TRBV12-2 is marked as a pseudogene. This CDR3 region has 14 residues. CDR3 bases: TGTGCAAGTCACTTCCGACAGGTTTTAGGTGGCTACACCTTC. Translated: CASHFRQVLGGYTF.

The chain couples TRBV2 to TRBJ2-3, with a possible D match to TRBD2 (6 bases). Trimming took off 6 bases at V and 0 bases at J, with 16 bases between the two ends. The CDR3 spans 16 residues. The germline gives CDR1 SNHLY, CDR2 FYNNEI. CDR3 sequence: CASSGGSGQSTDTQYF. In DNA form, the CDR3 reads TGTGCCAGCAGCGGAGGGTCAGGACAAAGCACAGATACGCAGTATTTT.

This clone was seen a few times. V gene TRBV7-3 combines with J gene TRBJ2-7, with D possibly TRBD2 on 5 matching bases. The germline V and J ends were trimmed by 2 bases and 3 bases, with 11 bases remaining between them. The CDR3 is 14 residues long. Germline assignment: CDR1 SGHTA and CDR2 FQGTGA. The CDR3 sequence is CASSLGPGNYEQYF. Written as DNA, the CDR3 is TGTGCCAGCAGCTTAGGACCGGGGAACTACGAGCAGTACTTC.

J is TRBJ1-1 and V is TRBV7-3; D may be TRBD1 (5 bases). Trimming took off 4 bases at V and 1 base at J, with 7 bases between the two ends. The CDR3 contains 13 residues. CDR1 and CDR2 (germline): SGHTA, FQGTGA. CDR3 DNA sequence: TGTGCCAGCAGCTATCAGGGGAACACTGAAGCTTTCTTT. Translation gives CASSYQGNTEAFF.

This chain connects TRBV7-8 to TRBJ1-2, with TRBD1 matching over 8 bases. J was trimmed by 0 bases and V by 5 bases; bases with no gene match: 11. The CDR3 runs 17 residues. Germline V gene data show CDR1 as SGHVS and CDR2 as FQNEAQ. The CDR3 here is CASSPAEIQGANYGYTF. Written as DNA, the CDR3 is TGTGCCAGCAGCCCGGCCGAAATACAGGGGGCTAACTATGGCTACACCTTC.

The chain is built from TRBV2 and TRBJ2-2; D is possibly TRBD2 (6 bases). Germline V gene sequence: CDR1 SNHLY, CDR2 FYNNEI. Trimming removed 10 bases from V and 2 bases from J, with 14 bases in between. The CDR3 consists of 14 residues. The CDR3 DNA reads as TGTGCCACCAATGGGAGGCGCAACACCGGGGAGCTGTTTTTT. It is translated as CATNGRRNTGELFF.

The gene calls are TRBV27 and TRBJ1-3, with D perhaps TRBD1 (6 bases). CDR1 and CDR2 from the germline V gene are MNHEY and SMNVEV (reference sequence). The CDR3 covers 14 residues. V was clipped by 8 bases and J by 4 bases, with 15 bases between them. The CDR3: CASSPAGTGNTIYF. The CDR3 nucleotides read TGTGCCAGCTCCCCCGCAGGGACAGGAAACACCATATATTTT.

J is TRBJ2-3 and V is TRBV15, with D possibly matching TRBD1 (5 bases). V was clipped by 5 bases and J by 5 bases, with 11 bases between them. Germline lookup yields CDR1 LNHNV and CDR2 YYDKDF (reference sequence). The CDR3 consists of 13 residues. DNA for the CDR3: TGTGCCACCAGCTGGGATCAGGGAGATACGCAGTATTTT. Translation: CATSWDQGDTQYF.

In its sample, this clone was seen a few times. V is TRBV7-8 and J is TRBJ2-5; 7 bases map to TRBD2. V was clipped by 2 bases and J by 4 bases; unmatched bases: 4. The CDR3 contains 14 residues. Germline V CDR1 and CDR2: SGHVS, FQNEAQ. The CDR3 bases are TGTGCCAGCAGCTTAATTGGGGGGGGAGAGACCCAGTACTTC. Translating gives CASSLIGGGETQYF.

CDR3 bases: TGTGCCAGCGAACAGCGCAATCAGCCCCAGCATTTT. It codes for CASEQRNQPQHF. The V gene is TRBV28, the J gene TRBJ1-5; D call uncertain. Trimming removed 8 bases at V and 2 bases at J, with 7 bases between. The length of the CDR3 is 12 residues. Germline V lookup: CDR1 MDHEN, CDR2 SYDVKM. Using reference TRBV28 and TRBJ1-5 for the parts outside the CDR3, the full variable domain is DVKVTQSSRYLVKRTGEKVFLECVQDMDHENMFWYRQDPGLGLRLIYFSYDVKMKEKGDIPEGYSVSREKKERFSLILESASTNQTSMYLCASEQRNQPQHFGDGTRLSIL.

The rearrangement uses TRBV28 and TRBJ1-1; a possible D gene is TRBD1 (6 bases). Germline CDR1 and CDR2: MDHEN and SYDVKM. This CDR3 is 13 amino acids long. V gave up 8 bases and J gave up 4 bases, with 14 bases separating them. CDR3 coding DNA: TGTGCCAGCTCCCGGGGGGGCACCACTGAAGCTTTCTTT. Translation gives CASSRGGTTEAFF.

The genes are TRBV27 and TRBJ2-2, with 7 bases aligning to TRBD1. V lost 3 bases, J lost 4 bases, and 11 bases stayed unmatched. The CDR3 contains 17 residues. Germline CDR1 MNHEY, CDR2 SMNVEV (reference sequence). The chain's CDR3 is CASSFLKTGAVTGELFF. The CDR3 region has the DNA TGTGCCAGCAGTTTTCTAAAAACAGGGGCGGTCACCGGGGAGCTGTTTTTT.

The chain joins TRBV6-1 to TRBJ1-2, with 7 nucleotides matching TRBD1. The germline V gene has CDR1 MNHNS and CDR2 SASEGT. The junction had 5 bases not matched to a gene; V was cut back by 2 bases and J by 8 bases. The CDR3 is made up of 13 amino acids. This CDR3 is CASSERGQLGYTF. The CDR3, as DNA: TGTGCCAGCAGTGAAAGGGGACAGCTCGGCTACACCTTC.

The chain uses TRBV27 and TRBJ1-2, with D maybe TRBD1 (5 bases). With 2 bases removed from V and 4 bases from J, the gap between germline ends came to 14 bases. Germline loops: CDR1 MNHEY, CDR2 SMNVEV (reference sequence). The CDR3 runs 15 residues. CDR3 sequence (DNA): TGTGCCAGCAGTTTAGGGGGGGGAGTTGGCTATGGCTACACCTTC. Its translation is CASSLGGGVGYGYTF.

The gene calls are TRBV18 and TRBJ2-1, with 8 bases matching TRBD2. There are 16 residues in the CDR3. J lost 7 bases, V lost 3 bases, and 11 bases had no gene match. Germline CDR1 is KGHSH and CDR2 is LQKENI. Here the CDR3 reads CASSPPSGGAVNEQFF. CDR3 sequence (DNA): TGTGCCAGCTCACCTCCCTCCGGGGGGGCCGTTAATGAGCAGTTCTTC.

The chain carries TRBV6-1 and TRBJ2-2; 7 bases are shared with TRBD1. The CDR3 runs to 15 residues. CDR1 and CDR2 (germline): MNHNS, SASEGT. V lost 7 bases, J lost 1 base, and 6 bases stayed unmatched. The CDR3, as DNA: TGTGCCAGCATGGGACAGCGGAAGAACACCGGGGAGCTGTTTTTT. The encoded protein is CASMGQRKNTGELFF.

This sequence joins TRBV5-5 and TRBJ2-5; TRBD2 is a possible D gene (5 bases). V was shortened by 5 bases and J by 1 base, with 12 bases between the two germline ends. Germline CDR1 and CDR2: SGHKS and YYEKEE (reference sequence). The CDR3 contains 14 residues. DNA for the CDR3: TGTGCCAGCAGTCGTCTCGGGGTCCAAGAGACCCAGTACTTC. Translating gives CASSRLGVQETQYF. Using reference TRBV5-5 and TRBJ2-5 for the parts outside the CDR3, the full variable domain is DAGVTQSPTHLIKTRGQQVTLRCSPISGHKSVSWYQQVLGQGPQFIFQYYEKEERGRGNFPDRFSARQFPNYSSELNVNALLLGDSALYLCASSRLGVQETQYFGPGTRLLVL.

V is TRBV28 and J is TRBJ1-4; tentatively, D is TRBD1 (5 bases). Trimming shortened V by 7 bases and J by 0 bases, and 12 bases separated the two germline ends. This CDR3 has 15 amino acids. Germline assignment: CDR1 MDHEN and CDR2 SYDVKM. CDR3: CASTLWGATNEKLFF. The DNA for the CDR3 is TGTGCCAGCACCCTGTGGGGGGCAACTAATGAAAAACTGTTTTTT.

This sequence joins TRBV11-1 and TRBJ2-1; 8 positions match TRBD1. The length of the CDR3 is 16 residues. In germline, CDR1 is SGHAT, CDR2 FQDESV (reference sequence). Unmatched junction bases numbered 11, after V lost 1 base and J lost 9 bases. The CDR3 loop is CASSLGRDRSDLEQFF. CDR3 bases: TGTGCCAGCAGCTTAGGTCGGGACAGGTCCGATCTTGAGCAGTTCTTC.

The chain is built from TRBV28 and TRBJ2-6, with D possibly TRBD1 on 5 matching bases. CDR1 is MDHEN and CDR2 is SYDVKM in the germline V gene. The CDR3 totals 17 residues. Trimming took off 4 bases at V and 4 bases at J, with 17 bases between the two ends. The CDR3 nucleotides are TGTGCCAGCAGTTGGGGCATCTGGGCAACCGGGGCCAACGTCCTGACTTTC. Its translation: CASSWGIWATGANVLTF.

The chain uses TRBV7-9 and TRBJ1-2; 7 nucleotides agree with TRBD1. Trimming took 4 bases from V and 7 from J; bases not matched to a gene: 6. Germline CDR1 SEHNR, CDR2 FQNEAQ (reference sequence). This CDR3 is built from 13 residues. CDR3 sequence: CASSSNRGGGYTF. DNA of the CDR3: TGTGCCAGCAGCTCGAACAGGGGCGGTGGCTACACCTTC.

The rearrangement joins TRBV29-1 to TRBJ2-1; 12 nucleotides match TRBD1. This CDR3 contains 14 residues. Germline V gene sequence: CDR1 SQVTM, CDR2 ANQGSEA. The trim removed 2 bases at V and 10 bases at J, leaving 6 bases unmatched. CDR3 bases: TGCAGCGTTGAACCGGGACAGGGGGCGCGGGAGCAGTTCTTC. This encodes CSVEPGQGAREQFF.

V gene TRBV30 combines with J gene TRBJ1-2; D is possibly TRBD1 (5 bases). Per the germline V gene, CDR1 is GTSNPN and CDR2 is SVGIG (reference sequence). The CDR3 sequence is 15 residues long. Trimming shortened V by 0 bases and J by 2 bases, and 13 bases separated the two germline ends. The CDR3 DNA reads TGTGCCTGGAGTGTACCGGAAAGGGGAAACTATGGCTACACCTTC. Its protein is CAWSVPERGNYGYTF. The full variable domain, rest sourced from reference TRBV30 and TRBJ1-2, is SQTIHQWPATLVQPVGSPLSLECTVEGTSNPNLYWYRQAAGRGLQLLFYSVGIGQISSEVPQNLSASRPQDRQFILSSKKLLLSDSGFYLCAWSVPERGNYGYTFGSGTRLTVV.

This clone was counted once. The chain uses TRBV6-4 and TRBJ2-7; 14 nucleotides agree with TRBD2. The germline gives CDR1 MRHNA, CDR2 SNTAGT. The CDR3 totals 18 residues. V was clipped by 9 bases and J by 2 bases; unmatched bases: 15. CDR3 residues: CARGIEGTSGSIPYEQYF. The CDR3 DNA follows: TGTGCCAGAGGAATTGAAGGGACTAGCGGGAGCATCCCCTACGAGCAGTACTTC.

The V call is TRBV15, the J call TRBJ2-3; 7 nucleotides agree with TRBD1. After removal of 3 bases from V and 0 bases from J, the junction contained 6 bases not matched to a gene. This CDR3 is 16 amino acids long. Germline V gene sequence: CDR1 LNHNV, CDR2 YYDKDF (reference sequence). In nucleotides, the CDR3 is TGTGCCACCAGCAGTGGACAGGCCGCTAGCACAGATACGCAGTATTTT. It yields the protein CATSSGQAASTDTQYF.

The chain employs TRBV5-1 and TRBJ1-3, with 9 bases fitting TRBD1. This CDR3 has 17 amino acids. The germline V gene encodes CDR1 SGHRS and CDR2 YFSETQ. V dropped 0 bases and J dropped 8; count of bases not matched to a gene: 12. CDR3 DNA sequence: TGCGCCAGCAGCTTGGGCCCGGGACAGGGTTCATTGGACACCATATATTTT. Protein: CASSLGPGQGSLDTIYF. Drawing the rest from reference TRBV5-1 and TRBJ1-3, the complete variable domain is KAGVTQTPRYLIKTRGQQVTLSCSPISGHRSVSWYQQTPGQGLQFLFEYFSETQRNKGNFPGRFSGRQFSNSRSEMNVSTLELGDSALYLCASSLGPGQGSLDTIYFGEGSWLTVV.

The chain's CDR3 is CASSPEKGHLTDTQYF. CDR3 bases: TGTGCCAGCAGCCCCGAGAAGGGACACCTCACAGATACGCAGTATTTT. This rearrangement joins TRBV7-2 to TRBJ2-3, with D possibly TRBD1 on 6 matching bases. CDR1 is SGHTA, CDR2 FQGNSA, per germline. V was clipped by 5 bases and J by 2 bases, with 17 bases between them. CDR3 size: 16 residues.

This rearrangement joins TRBV5-1 to TRBJ1-1, with a possible D match to TRBD1 (5 bases). Germline CDR1 is SGHRS and CDR2 is YFSETQ. With 5 bases removed from V and 0 bases from J, the gap between germline ends came to 14 bases. The CDR3 spans 15 residues. CDR3 residues: CASRSGDRVNTEAFF. The CDR3 DNA reads TGCGCCAGCAGGTCGGGAGACAGAGTGAACACTGAAGCTTTCTTT.

This chain links TRBV10-3 with TRBJ1-5, with D possibly being TRBD1 (6 bases). Germline CDR1 ENHRY, CDR2 SYGVKD. The germline V and J ends were trimmed by 0 bases and 7 bases, with 10 bases remaining between them. The CDR3 spans 14 residues. Here the CDR3 reads CAISESAGEQPQHF. The CDR3 nucleotides read TGTGCCATCAGTGAGTCGGCAGGGGAACAGCCCCAGCATTTT.

Here the CDR3 reads CASKRVGWELFF. The CDR3, as DNA: TGTGCCAGCAAGAGGGTTGGTTGGGAGCTGTTTTTT. The rearrangement links TRBV28 to TRBJ2-2, with D possibly being TRBD2 (5 bases). The V end was cut by 7 bases, the J end by 9 bases, with 12 bases between. Germline V lookup: CDR1 MDHEN, CDR2 SYDVKM. This CDR3 region has 12 residues.